This T cell receptor beta chain originates from a study of graft-versus-host responses after intestinal transplantation. Looking at the study overall: Multivisceral, liver-intestinal, or isolated intestinal transplants were performed in recipients.

Findings and limits, study-wide: Circulating GvH clone levels at their peak were associated with HvG declines (early post-transplant). Recipient marrow showed GvH clones, some seen first in ileum or blood.

As concerns this clone: Its antigen is still unknown.

V shed 3 bases, J shed 0 bases, and the junction held 4 bases outside the gene matches. The CDR3 length is 16 residues. From germline, CDR1 is KGHSH and CDR2 LQKENI. Repertoires were generated with immunoSEQ multiplex PCR, while TCRdb's copy carries only in-frame clones and drops some. The sample contains about 88,000 clones, less than 95% of which appear only once. The V and J genes are TRBV18 and TRBJ2-1, with 8 bases lining up with TRBD1. The source is a human donor who was the organ donor for an intestinal transplant. The material was unstimulated CD4+ T cells sorted from spleen or lymph node cells, obtained before transplant. In nucleotides, the CDR3 is TGTGCCAGCTCACCCCAGGGGGCCATCTCCTACAATGAGCAGTTCTTC. Translated: CASSPQGAISYNEQFF. Together with reference TRBV18 and TRBJ2-1, the CDR3 gives the full variable domain: NAGVMQNPRHLVRRRGQEARLRCSPMKGHSHVYWYRQLPEEGLKFMVYLQKENIIDESGMPKERFSAEFPKEGPSILRIQQVVRGDSAAYFCASSPQGAISYNEQFFGPGTRLTVL.